The 25 T cell receptor beta chains listed next were all sequenced from one sample in a study of shared clonotypes between healthy human individuals. Only in-frame clones appear in the TCRdb table, and some are missing; sequencing was by immunoSEQ multiplex PCR. Seen here are some 1,600,000 clones, under 99% observed once, and the top ten hold approximately 0.44%. Sample: naive CD4+ T cells sorted from blood. Sample subset: CD45RA+ positively selected. The origin of the receptors is a man in his thirties or forties in good health.

The gene calls are TRBV5-1 and TRBJ1-5; possibly TRBD1 for D (6 bases). Germline CDR1 and CDR2: SGHRS and YFSETQ. The CDR3 is 14 amino acids. V was clipped by 4 bases and J by 4 bases, with 12 bases between them. Here the CDR3 reads CASSHRVGNQPQHF. DNA of the CDR3: TGCGCCAGCAGCCACAGGGTGGGAAATCAGCCCCAGCATTTT.

The rearrangement uses TRBV15 and TRBJ2-1, with D maybe TRBD2 (5 bases). V was shortened by 5 bases and J by 4 bases, with 24 bases between the two germline ends. This CDR3 contains 18 residues. CDR1 LNHNV and CDR2 YYDKDF come from the germline V gene (reference sequence). The CDR3 region is CATSQSRVRELAYNEQFF. The CDR3 DNA follows: TGTGCCACCAGCCAAAGTCGGGTTAGGGAGCTTGCTTACAATGAGCAGTTCTTC. The full variable domain, its missing parts supplied by reference TRBV15 and TRBJ2-1, is DAMVIQNPRYQVTQFGKPVTLSCSQTLNHNVMYWYQQKSSQAPKLLFHYYDKDFNNEADTPDNFQSRRPNTSFCFLDIRSPGLGDTAMYLCATSQSRVRELAYNEQFFGPGTRLTVL.

This chain joins TRBV28 and TRBJ2-3; 9 nucleotides line up with TRBD2. Germline CDR1 and CDR2: MDHEN and SYDVKM. V dropped 6 bases and J dropped 0; count of bases not matched to a gene: 10. The CDR3 runs to 17 residues. The CDR3 DNA reads as TGTGCCAGCAGCCCCCCGACTAGCGGAGTTAGCACAGATACGCAGTATTTT. This translates into CASSPPTSGVSTDTQYF. The full variable domain, completed using reference TRBV28 and TRBJ2-3, is DVKVTQSSRYLVKRTGEKVFLECVQDMDHENMFWYRQDPGLGLRLIYFSYDVKMKEKGDIPEGYSVSREKKERFSLILESASTNQTSMYLCASSPPTSGVSTDTQYFGPGTRLTVL.

The chain joins TRBV5-6 to TRBJ2-1; D is uncertain. CDR1 is SGHDT and CDR2 is YYEEEE in the germline V gene. This CDR3 region has 13 residues. The V end was cut by 1 base, the J end by 7 bases, with 9 bases between. CDR3 in amino acids: CASSLLGLNEQFF. CDR3 DNA sequence: TGTGCCAGCAGCTTGCTCGGGCTGAATGAGCAGTTCTTC.

The J gene is TRBJ1-1, the V gene TRBV5-6; maybe TRBD1 (5 bases). V was clipped by 0 bases and J by 5 bases, with 14 bases between them. The length of the CDR3 is 15 residues. The germline CDR1 and CDR2 sequences are SGHDT and YYEEEE. Here the CDR3 reads CASSLVSGGRTEAFF. CDR3 in DNA: TGTGCCAGCAGCTTGGTCTCCGGGGGGAGGACTGAAGCTTTCTTT.

V usage is TRBV7-9 and J usage is TRBJ2-1; no clear D gene. The CDR3 covers 14 residues. Germline CDR1 and CDR2: SEHNR and FQNEAQ (reference sequence). V gave up 1 base and J gave up 7 bases, with 11 bases separating them. The CDR3, as DNA: TGTGCCAGCAGCTTAGTGGGCCAGTCGAATGAGCAGTTCTTC. It encodes CASSLVGQSNEQFF.

The rearrangement uses TRBV30 and TRBJ2-7; D may be TRBD2 (6 bases). Per germline, CDR1 GTSNPN and CDR2 SVGIG (reference sequence). The CDR3 runs 13 residues. V was pared by 1 base and J by 6 bases, with 13 bases between. The CDR3, as DNA: TGTGCCTGGAGTGCAAAATTGGGGGGCGAGCAGTACTTC. As protein: CAWSAKLGGEQYF.

A note on this clone: The same CDR3 also results from other DNA sequences found in this sample. The V gene is TRBV28, the J gene TRBJ1-5; no clear D gene. CDR1 MDHEN and CDR2 SYDVKM come from the germline V gene. The CDR3 is 14 residues long. The germline V and J ends were trimmed by 5 bases and 0 bases, with 8 bases remaining between them. CDR3 region: CASSRGGSNQPQHF. The CDR3 bases are TGTGCCAGCAGTCGAGGCGGTAGCAATCAGCCCCAGCATTTT.

The CDR3 region is CASTPQVIRETQYF. CDR3 nucleotides: TGTGCCAGCACCCCCCAGGTGATTCGAGAGACCCAGTACTTC. V gene TRBV2 combines with J gene TRBJ2-5; D call uncertain. CDR1 SNHLY and CDR2 FYNNEI come from the germline V gene. V was shortened by 7 bases and J by 4 bases, with 16 bases between the two germline ends. The CDR3 is 14 amino acids.

J is TRBJ1-1 and V is TRBV25-1; the D is unclear. V was shortened by 2 bases and J by 8 bases, with 6 bases between the two germline ends. CDR1 is MGHDK, CDR2 SYGVNS, per germline. The CDR3 covers 11 residues. CDR3 nucleotide sequence: TGTGCCAGCAGTGAACTGGCCGAAGCTTTCTTT. Translating it yields CASSELAEAFF.

This rearrangement joins TRBV7-2 to TRBJ2-2; tentative D call: TRBD1 (7 bases). Germline CDR1 SGHTA, CDR2 FQGNSA. The CDR3 runs 15 residues. V shed 5 bases and J shed 2 bases, with 12 bases lying between them. CDR3 bases: TGTGCCAGCAGCGCGGGACAGACAAACACCGGGGAGCTGTTTTTT. It translates to CASSAGQTNTGELFF.

The chain joins TRBV5-1 to TRBJ2-7; D is perhaps TRBD1 (6 bases). V lost 5 bases to trimming and J lost 1 base, with 13 bases between them. The CDR3 runs 14 residues. Germline loops: CDR1 SGHRS, CDR2 YFSETQ. Here the CDR3 DNA reads TGCGCCAGCAGTTCAAACAGGGTTTCCTACGAGCAGTACTTC. Protein product: CASSSNRVSYEQYF.

The chain carries TRBV5-1 and TRBJ2-7; 7 nucleotides match TRBD2. V shed 1 base, J shed 7 bases, and the junction held 2 bases outside the gene matches. Germline lookup yields CDR1 SGHRS and CDR2 YFSETQ. The CDR3 has 12 residues. The CDR3 here is CASSLSGREQYF. The CDR3 DNA reads as TGCGCCAGCAGCTTGTCCGGGAGGGAGCAGTACTTC.

The chain recombines TRBV11-3 with TRBJ2-5, with D possibly being TRBD1 or TRBD2 (5 bases each). The germline gives CDR1 SGHNT, CDR2 YENEEA. This CDR3 has 14 amino acids. V gave up 4 bases and J gave up 5 bases, with 14 bases separating them. The CDR3 sequence is CASSYHRCGETQYF. The CDR3 bases are TGTGCCAGCAGCTACCACAGGTGCGGGGAGACCCAGTACTTC.

The chain recombines TRBV5-1 with TRBJ2-7, with D tentatively TRBD2 (6 bases). Trimming removed 0 bases at V and 1 base at J, with 11 bases between. There are 15 residues in the CDR3. Germline V lookup: CDR1 SGHRS, CDR2 YFSETQ. The CDR3 reads CASSLGPGTSYEQYF. The CDR3 region has the DNA TGCGCCAGCAGCTTGGGGCCGGGGACTTCCTACGAGCAGTACTTC.

The chain is built from TRBV5-6 and TRBJ2-7, with 9 bases that match TRBD1. From germline, CDR1 is SGHDT and CDR2 YYEEEE. V was clipped by 3 bases and J by 0 bases; unmatched bases: 4. The CDR3 has 15 amino acids. The CDR3 loop is CASSSRDRASYEQYF. DNA for the CDR3: TGTGCCAGCAGCTCCCGGGACAGGGCCTCCTACGAGCAGTACTTC. The variable domain in full, completed from reference TRBV5-6 and TRBJ2-7, reads DAGVTQSPTHLIKTRGQQVTLRCSPKSGHDTVSWYQQALGQGPQFIFQYYEEEERQRGNFPDRFSGHQFPNYSSELNVNALLLGDSALYLCASSSRDRASYEQYFGPGTRLTVT.

The chain links TRBV5-1 to TRBJ1-5, with unresolved D. The V end was cut by 4 bases, the J end by 1 base, with 15 bases between. CDR1 and CDR2 (germline): SGHRS, YFSETQ. The CDR3 length is 16 residues. The CDR3 DNA is TGCGCCAGCAGCGGTCGGTTCGCAGAAAGCAATCAGCCCCAGCATTTT. It codes for CASSGRFAESNQPQHF.

The gene calls are TRBV7-8 and TRBJ2-7; D assignment may be TRBD1 or TRBD2 (5 bases each). This CDR3 is built from 15 residues. V gave up 4 bases and J gave up 3 bases, with 16 bases separating them. CDR1 is SGHVS and CDR2 is FQNEAQ in the germline V gene. The CDR3 DNA is TGTGCCAGCAGCTCCACCGGGACCCCCGACTACGAGCAGTACTTC. Translated, it gives CASSSTGTPDYEQYF.

This chain connects TRBV5-1 to TRBJ2-7; 10 positions agree with TRBD2. The CDR3 is 17 amino acids. The V and J ends lost 9 bases and 4 bases, in that order; junction bases with no gene match: 19. Germline V gives CDR1 SGHRS, CDR2 YFSETQ. CDR3 sequence reads: CATKTIWLAGVGYEQYF. The CDR3 nucleotides are TGCGCCACGAAGACAATTTGGCTAGCGGGAGTGGGGTACGAGCAGTACTTC.

V and J are TRBV29-1 and TRBJ2-3; 10 bases fit TRBD1. Per germline, CDR1 SQVTM and CDR2 ANQGSEA. J was trimmed by 3 bases and V by 1 base; bases with no gene match: 7. The CDR3 totals 16 residues. In DNA form, the CDR3 reads TGCAGCGTTGAAGCCCCAGGGACAGGGGATACAGATACGCAGTATTTT. This sequence encodes CSVEAPGTGDTDTQYF.

This clone was detected once. This sequence joins TRBV30 and TRBJ2-7; weak D call: TRBD1 (5 bases). V dropped 5 bases and J dropped 4 bases, with 9 bases sitting between them. Looked up from germline, CDR1 is GTSNPN and CDR2 is SVGIG (reference sequence). The CDR3 has 11 amino acids. CDR3 in DNA: TGTGCCTGGGCTCCAGGGTACGAGCAGTACTTC. Amino acid sequence: CAWAPGYEQYF.

J is TRBJ2-2 and V is TRBV7-8; 10 bases line up with TRBD2. CDR1 is SGHVS and CDR2 is FQNEAQ in the germline V gene. The CDR3 loop spans 17 amino acids. V was clipped by 5 bases and J by 0 bases; unmatched bases: 6. The CDR3 here is CASSGGLAKTNTGELFF. For the CDR3, the DNA is TGTGCCAGCAGCGGGGGACTAGCGAAAACGAACACCGGGGAGCTGTTTTTT.

Notes on this clone: In the same sample, other DNA sequences code for this CDR3. The chain is built from TRBV28 and TRBJ2-2; D is uncertain. V was cut by 3 bases and J by 4 bases, with 3 bases left in between. This CDR3 is 12 amino acids long. Germline V lookup: CDR1 MDHEN, CDR2 SYDVKM. For the CDR3, the DNA is TGTGCCAGCAGTTTCGGCACCGGGGAGCTGTTTTTT. It is translated as CASSFGTGELFF.

CDR3 amino acids: CASKRLGNEQFF. In DNA, the CDR3 is TGTGCCAGCAAAAGACTAGGCAATGAGCAGTTCTTC. J is TRBJ2-1 and V is TRBV2, with D maybe TRBD2 (6 bases). CDR1 SNHLY and CDR2 FYNNEI come from the germline V gene. This CDR3 is built from 12 residues. The V end was cut by 7 bases, the J end by 6 bases, with 10 bases between.

The gene calls are TRBV5-6 and TRBJ2-4; D is unresolved. CDR3 length equals 16 residues. Per germline, CDR1 SGHDT and CDR2 YYEEEE. V was shortened by 2 bases and J by 1 base, with 13 bases between the two germline ends. The CDR3 protein is CASSLFVSGAKNIQYF. CDR3 coding DNA: TGTGCCAGCAGCTTATTCGTCTCTGGGGCCAAAAACATTCAGTACTTC.